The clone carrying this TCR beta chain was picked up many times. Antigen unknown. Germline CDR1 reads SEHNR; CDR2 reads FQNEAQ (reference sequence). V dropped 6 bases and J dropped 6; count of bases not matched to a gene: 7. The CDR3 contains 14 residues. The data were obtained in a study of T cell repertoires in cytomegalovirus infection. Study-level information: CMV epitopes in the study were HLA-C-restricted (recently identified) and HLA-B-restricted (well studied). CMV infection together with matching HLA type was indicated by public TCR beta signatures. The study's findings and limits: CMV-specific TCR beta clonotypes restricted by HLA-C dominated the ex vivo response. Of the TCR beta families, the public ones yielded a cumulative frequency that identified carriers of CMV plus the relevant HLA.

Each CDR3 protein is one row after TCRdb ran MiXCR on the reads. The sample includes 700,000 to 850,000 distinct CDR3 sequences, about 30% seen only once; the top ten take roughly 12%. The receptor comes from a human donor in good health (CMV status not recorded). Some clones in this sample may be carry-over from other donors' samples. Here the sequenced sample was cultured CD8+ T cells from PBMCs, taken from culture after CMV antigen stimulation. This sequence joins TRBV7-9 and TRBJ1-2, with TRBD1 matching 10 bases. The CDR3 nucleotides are TGTGCCAGCAGACCTCCGGACAGGGGGGATGGCTACACCTTC. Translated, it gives CASRPPDRGDGYTF.